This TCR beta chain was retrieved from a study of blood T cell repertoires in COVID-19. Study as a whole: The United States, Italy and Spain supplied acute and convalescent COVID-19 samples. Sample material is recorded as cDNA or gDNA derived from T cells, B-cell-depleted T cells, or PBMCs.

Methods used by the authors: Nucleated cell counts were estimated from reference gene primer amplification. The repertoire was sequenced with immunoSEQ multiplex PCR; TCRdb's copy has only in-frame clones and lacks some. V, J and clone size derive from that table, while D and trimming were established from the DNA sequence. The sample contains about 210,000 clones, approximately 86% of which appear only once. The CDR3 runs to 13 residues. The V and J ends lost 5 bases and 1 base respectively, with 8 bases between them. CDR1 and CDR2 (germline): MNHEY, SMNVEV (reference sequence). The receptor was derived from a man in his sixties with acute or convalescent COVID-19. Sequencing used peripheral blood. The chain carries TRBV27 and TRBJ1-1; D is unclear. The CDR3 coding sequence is TGTGCCAGCAGTGTGAGTGGGAACACTGAAGCTTTCTTT. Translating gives CASSVSGNTEAFF.